This T cell receptor (beta chain) stems from a study of ipilimumab plus nivolumab after autologous stem cell transplantation. Study in general: The myeloma cohort included high-risk transplant-naive patients and patients relapsing within 3 years of a first autologous transplant. Broader study findings: Authors suggest TCR repertoire, Treg phenotype and gut microbiota support further study.

Germline CDR1 and CDR2: LNHDA and SQIVND (reference sequence). This CDR3 is 16 amino acids long. With respect to this clone: Its specificity is not known. At one of its ends the junction is not consistent with the germline gene, which may arise from a read error. The sample contains more than one DNA sequence encoding this CDR3.

Here immunoSEQ multiplex PCR was the method, and the copy in TCRdb shows in-frame clones only, minus some. The repertoire consists of 40,000 to 45,000 clones, with almost 95% occurring once and the leading ten covering approximately 1%. Patients got ipilimumab 1 mg/kg beginning 14 to 28 days post-transplant. The chain recombines TRBV19 with TRBJ2-7, with D possibly matching TRBD2 (5 bases). The clonotype comes from a male donor with multiple myeloma. Material: PBMCs, obtained in a trial of ipilimumab plus nivolumab as post-transplant consolidation. The CDR3 here is CASSIRSRGTGYEQYF. In DNA form, the CDR3 reads TGCGCCAGTAGTATTAGATCACGGGGAACGGGTTACGAGCAGTACTTC.